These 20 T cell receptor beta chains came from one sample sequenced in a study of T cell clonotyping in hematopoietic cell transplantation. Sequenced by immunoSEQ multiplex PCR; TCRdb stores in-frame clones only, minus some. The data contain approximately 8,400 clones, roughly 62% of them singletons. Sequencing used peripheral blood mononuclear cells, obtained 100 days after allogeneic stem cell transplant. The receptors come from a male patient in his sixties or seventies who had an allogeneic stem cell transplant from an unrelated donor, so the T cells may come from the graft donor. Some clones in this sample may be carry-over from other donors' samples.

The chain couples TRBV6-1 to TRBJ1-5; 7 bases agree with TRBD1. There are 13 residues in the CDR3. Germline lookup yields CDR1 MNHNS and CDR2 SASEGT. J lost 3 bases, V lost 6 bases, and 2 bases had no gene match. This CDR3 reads CASRGTVNQPQHF. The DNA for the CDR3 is TGTGCCAGCAGAGGGACAGTCAATCAGCCCCAGCATTTT.

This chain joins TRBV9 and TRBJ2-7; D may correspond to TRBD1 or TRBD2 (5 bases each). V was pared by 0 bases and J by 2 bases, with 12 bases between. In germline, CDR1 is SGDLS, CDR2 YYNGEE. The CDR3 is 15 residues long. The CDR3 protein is CASSVAERGPYEQYF. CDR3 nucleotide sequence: TGTGCCAGCAGCGTAGCTGAACGGGGCCCCTACGAGCAGTACTTC.

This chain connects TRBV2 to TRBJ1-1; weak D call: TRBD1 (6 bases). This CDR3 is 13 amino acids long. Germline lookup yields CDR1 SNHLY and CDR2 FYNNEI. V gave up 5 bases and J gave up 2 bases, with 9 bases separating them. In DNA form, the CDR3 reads TGTGCCAGCAGTTCGACAGGAAACACTGAAGCTTTCTTT. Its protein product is CASSSTGNTEAFF.

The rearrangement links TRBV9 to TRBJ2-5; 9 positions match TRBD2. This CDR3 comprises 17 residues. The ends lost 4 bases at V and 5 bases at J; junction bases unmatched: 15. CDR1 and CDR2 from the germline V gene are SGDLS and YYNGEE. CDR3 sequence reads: CASSPSGGRGTWETQYF. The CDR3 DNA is TGTGCCAGCAGCCCCTCTGGCGGGAGGGGGACTTGGGAGACCCAGTACTTC.

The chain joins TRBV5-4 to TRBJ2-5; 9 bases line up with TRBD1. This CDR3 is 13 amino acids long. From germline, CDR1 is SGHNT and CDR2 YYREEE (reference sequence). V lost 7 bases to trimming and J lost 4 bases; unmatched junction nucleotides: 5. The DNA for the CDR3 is TGTGCCAGCGGGGACAGGGTGGTAGAGACCCAGTACTTC. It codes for CASGDRVVETQYF.

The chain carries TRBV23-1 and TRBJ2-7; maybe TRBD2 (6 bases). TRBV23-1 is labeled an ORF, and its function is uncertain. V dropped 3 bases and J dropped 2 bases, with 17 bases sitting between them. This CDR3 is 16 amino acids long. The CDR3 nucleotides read TGCGCCAGCAGTCAGTTGTCCGGGAGTGAGACCTACGAGCAGTACTTC. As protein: CASSQLSGSETYEQYF.

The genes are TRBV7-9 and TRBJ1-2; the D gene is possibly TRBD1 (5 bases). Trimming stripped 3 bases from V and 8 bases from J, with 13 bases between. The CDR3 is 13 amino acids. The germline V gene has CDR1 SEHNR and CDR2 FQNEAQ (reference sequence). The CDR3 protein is CASSFAGLPGYTF. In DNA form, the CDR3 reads TGTGCCAGCAGCTTTGCAGGGCTCCCAGGCTACACCTTC.

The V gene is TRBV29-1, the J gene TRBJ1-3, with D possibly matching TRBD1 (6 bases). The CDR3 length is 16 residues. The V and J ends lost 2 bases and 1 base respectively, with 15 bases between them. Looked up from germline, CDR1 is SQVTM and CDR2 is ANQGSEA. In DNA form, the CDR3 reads TGCAGCGTTGAATTGGACAGCGGTTTGTCTGGAAACACCATATATTTT. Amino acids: CSVELDSGLSGNTIYF.

The CDR3 DNA is TGTGCCAGCCAGACAGGGACCGGAAACACCATATATTTT. Translation gives CASQTGTGNTIYF. The rearrangement links TRBV28 to TRBJ1-3; 7 bases are a match to TRBD1. Losses at the gene ends were 8 bases for V and 4 bases for J; bases not matched to a gene: 5. Germline assignment: CDR1 MDHEN and CDR2 SYDVKM. The length of the CDR3 is 13 residues. The variable domain in full, completed from reference TRBV28 and TRBJ1-3, reads DVKVTQSSRYLVKRTGEKVFLECVQDMDHENMFWYRQDPGLGLRLIYFSYDVKMKEKGDIPEGYSVSREKKERFSLILESASTNQTSMYLCASQTGTGNTIYFGEGSWLTVV.

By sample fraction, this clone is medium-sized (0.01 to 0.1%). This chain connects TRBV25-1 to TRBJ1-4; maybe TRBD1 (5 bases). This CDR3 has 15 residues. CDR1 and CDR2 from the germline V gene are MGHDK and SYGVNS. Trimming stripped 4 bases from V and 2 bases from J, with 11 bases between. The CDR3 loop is CASSVRGETNEKLFF. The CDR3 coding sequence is TGTGCCAGCAGTGTTCGGGGGGAGACTAATGAAAAACTGTTTTTT.

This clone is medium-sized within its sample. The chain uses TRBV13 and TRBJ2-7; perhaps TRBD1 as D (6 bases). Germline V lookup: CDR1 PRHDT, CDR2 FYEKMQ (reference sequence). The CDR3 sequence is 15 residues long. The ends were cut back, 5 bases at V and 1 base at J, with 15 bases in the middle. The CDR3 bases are TGTGCCAGCAGCCCGTGGGCCGACAGGTCCTACGAGCAGTACTTC. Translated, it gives CASSPWADRSYEQYF.

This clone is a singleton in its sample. CDR3 sequence (DNA): TGTGCCAGCATTTTATTGCGACAGGGCACAGATACGCAGTATTTT. Amino acids: CASILLRQGTDTQYF. The chain has TRBV5-6 and TRBJ2-3; a possible D gene is TRBD1 (6 bases). Germline V gives CDR1 SGHDT, CDR2 YYEEEE. The CDR3 is 15 residues long. Between the trimmed V and J ends, which lost 6 bases and 1 base, there was a span of 15 bases.

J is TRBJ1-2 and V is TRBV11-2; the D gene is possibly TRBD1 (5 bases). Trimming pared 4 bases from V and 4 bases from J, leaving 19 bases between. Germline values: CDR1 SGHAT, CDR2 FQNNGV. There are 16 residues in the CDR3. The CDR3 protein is CASSSRGRGAGYGYTF. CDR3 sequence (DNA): TGTGCCAGCAGCTCCCGAGGGAGGGGCGCCGGCTATGGCTACACCTTC.

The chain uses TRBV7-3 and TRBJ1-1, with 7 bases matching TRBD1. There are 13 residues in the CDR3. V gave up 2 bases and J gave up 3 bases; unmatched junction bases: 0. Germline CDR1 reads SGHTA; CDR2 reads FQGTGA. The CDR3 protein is CASSLDRDTEAFF. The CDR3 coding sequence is TGTGCCAGCAGCTTAGACAGGGACACTGAAGCTTTCTTT.

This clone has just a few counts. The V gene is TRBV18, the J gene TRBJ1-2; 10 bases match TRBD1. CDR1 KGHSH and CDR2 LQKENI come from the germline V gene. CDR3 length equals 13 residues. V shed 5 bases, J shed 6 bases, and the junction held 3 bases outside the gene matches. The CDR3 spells CASSSGTGDGYTF. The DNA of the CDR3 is TGTGCCAGCTCATCCGGGACAGGGGATGGCTACACCTTC.

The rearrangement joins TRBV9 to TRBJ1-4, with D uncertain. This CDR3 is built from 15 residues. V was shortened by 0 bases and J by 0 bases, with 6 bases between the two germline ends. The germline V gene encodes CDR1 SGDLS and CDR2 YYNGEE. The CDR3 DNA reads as TGTGCCAGCAGCGTAGGTACAGCAACTAATGAAAAACTGTTTTTT. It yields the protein CASSVGTATNEKLFF.

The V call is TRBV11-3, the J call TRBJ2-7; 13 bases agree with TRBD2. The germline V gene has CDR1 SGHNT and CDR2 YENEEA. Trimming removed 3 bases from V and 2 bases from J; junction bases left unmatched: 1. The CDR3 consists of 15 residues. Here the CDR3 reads CASSFGTSGTYEQYF. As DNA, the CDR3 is TGTGCCAGCAGCTTCGGGACTAGCGGGACCTACGAGCAGTACTTC.

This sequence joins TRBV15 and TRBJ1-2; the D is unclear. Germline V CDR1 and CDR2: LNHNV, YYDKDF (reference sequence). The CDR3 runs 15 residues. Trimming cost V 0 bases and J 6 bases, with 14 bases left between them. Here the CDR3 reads CATSRDGVKGDGYTF. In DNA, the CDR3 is TGTGCCACCAGCAGAGACGGAGTAAAGGGTGATGGCTACACCTTC.

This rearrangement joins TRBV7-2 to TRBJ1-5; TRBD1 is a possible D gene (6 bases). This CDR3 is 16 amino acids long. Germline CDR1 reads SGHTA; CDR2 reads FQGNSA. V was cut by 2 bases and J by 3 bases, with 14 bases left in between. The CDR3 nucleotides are TGTGCCAGCAGCTTATGGATCGGACAGAACAATCAGCCCCAGCATTTT. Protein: CASSLWIGQNNQPQHF.

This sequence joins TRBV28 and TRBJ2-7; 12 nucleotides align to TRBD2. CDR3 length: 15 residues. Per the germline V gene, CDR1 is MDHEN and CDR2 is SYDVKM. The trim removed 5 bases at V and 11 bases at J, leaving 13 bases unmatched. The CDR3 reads CASSPPLTSGRVEYF. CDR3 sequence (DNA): TGTGCCAGCAGTCCCCCCTTGACTAGCGGGAGAGTGGAGTACTTC.